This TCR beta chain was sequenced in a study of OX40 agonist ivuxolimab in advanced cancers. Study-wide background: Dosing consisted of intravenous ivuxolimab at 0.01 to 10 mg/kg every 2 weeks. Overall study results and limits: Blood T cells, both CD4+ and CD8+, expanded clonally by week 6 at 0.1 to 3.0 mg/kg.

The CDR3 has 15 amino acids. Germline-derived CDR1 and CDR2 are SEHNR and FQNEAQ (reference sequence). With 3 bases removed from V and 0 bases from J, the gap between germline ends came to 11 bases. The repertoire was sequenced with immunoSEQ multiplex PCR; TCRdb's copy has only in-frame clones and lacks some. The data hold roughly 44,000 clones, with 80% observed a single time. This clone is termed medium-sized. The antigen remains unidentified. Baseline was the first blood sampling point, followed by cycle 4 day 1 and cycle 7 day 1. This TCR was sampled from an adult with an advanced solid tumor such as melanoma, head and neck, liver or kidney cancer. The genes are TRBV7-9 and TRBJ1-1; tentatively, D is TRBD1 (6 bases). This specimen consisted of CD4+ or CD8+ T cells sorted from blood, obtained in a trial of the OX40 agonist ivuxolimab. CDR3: CASSFPGQMNTEAFF. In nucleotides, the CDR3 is TGTGCCAGCAGCTTCCCTGGACAGATGAACACTGAAGCTTTCTTT.